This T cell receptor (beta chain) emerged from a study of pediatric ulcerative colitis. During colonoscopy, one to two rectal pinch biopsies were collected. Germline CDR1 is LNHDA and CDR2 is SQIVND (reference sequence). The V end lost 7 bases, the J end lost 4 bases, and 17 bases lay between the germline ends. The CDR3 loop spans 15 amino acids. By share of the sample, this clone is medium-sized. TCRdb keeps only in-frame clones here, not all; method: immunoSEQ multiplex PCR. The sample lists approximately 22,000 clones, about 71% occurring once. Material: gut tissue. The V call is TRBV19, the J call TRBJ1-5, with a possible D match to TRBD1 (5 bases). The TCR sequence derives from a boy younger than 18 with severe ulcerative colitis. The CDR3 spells CASTDRLGGNQPQHF. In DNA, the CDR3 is TGTGCCAGTACTGATAGACTTGGGGGGAATCAGCCCCAGCATTTT.